This T cell receptor (beta chain) stems from a study of OX40 agonist ivuxolimab in advanced cancers. Notes on the research overall: Ivuxolimab was a fully human IgG2 agonistic monoclonal antibody targeting the costimulatory receptor OX40 (CD134). Intravenous ivuxolimab was administered to patients every 2 weeks at six dose levels: 0.01, 0.1, 0.3, 1.5, 3 and 10 mg/kg. Of the 50 to 55 dose-escalation patients, hepatocellular carcinoma was present in some 19, melanoma in approximately 15, renal cell carcinoma in 9 and head and neck cancer in 9. The dose-escalation cohort was around 84% male with a mean age of about 60 years, ranging from roughly 23 to 90. Patients were allowed to have had prior anti-PD-1, anti-PD-L1 or anti-CTLA-4 therapy, and approximately 40% of the dose-escalation patients had been treated with checkpoint inhibitors. Three dose-escalation patients achieved partial responses, one with hepatocellular carcinoma and two with cutaneous melanoma. Peripheral TCRbeta sequencing was intended to test whether TCR sequence diversity was altered and clonal T-cell expansion was caused by ivuxolimab. The paper reports the monotherapy dose-escalation portion (N of about 52 patients) of the phase I ivuxolimab trial.

Patients with autoimmune disease history or receiving systemic immunosuppression were excluded from the trial. Peripheral blood for TCR sequencing was collected from all dose cohorts at baseline, on cycle 4 day 1, and on cycle 7 day 1. Samples came from an open-label, multicenter, first-in-human phase I dose-escalation trial of ivuxolimab. The trial enrolled adults with locally advanced or metastatic head and neck squamous cell, hepatocellular, melanoma or renal cell carcinoma. CD4+ and CD8+ T cells were sorted separately from peripheral blood before TCR sequencing. General findings and caveats noted by the study authors: Antigen specificity was not determined for the clonally expanded peripheral T cells. After ivuxolimab, CD8+ T cells had more expanded clones than CD4+ T cells on average. Partial responders in the 0.1-3.0 mg/kg groups had among the lowest normalized peripheral clonal expansion, especially among CD8+ T cells. Low levels of normalized T-cell clonal expansion were also shown by some nonresponding patients. At doses from 0.1 to 3.0 mg/kg, clonal expansion was seen in both CD4+ and CD8+ blood T cells between baseline and week 6.

Comment on this clone: What this receptor recognizes is not known. No clone much larger than this one lies a single base away; base qualities are absent.

Genomic DNA was extracted from sorted cells for sequencing of the TCRbeta CDR3 region. TCRbeta CDR3 regions were sequenced using the immunoSEQ Assay. What TCRdb holds here is the immuneACCESS table cut down to in-frame rearrangements. Part of the clones is not present; checked against another copy, under half of the missing clones reflect an unresolved V gene, and the others are unexplained. In all, the sample holds 65,000 or so clones, and around 85% of those were seen once. The ten largest clonotypes hold 3.7% of the sample. Per the germline V gene (reference sequence), SGHKS is the CDR1 and YYEKEE is the CDR2. The V and J ends are trimmed by 4 bases and 1 base, leaving 12 bases between them. There are 14 amino acids in the CDR3, from cysteine to phenylalanine inclusive. Only CDR3 DNA remains: 42 bases, in frame from the first base.

The rearrangement joined TRBV5-5 to TRBJ2-7; a weak D assignment points to TRBD1 (6 bases agree). Sample: CD4+ or CD8+ T cells sorted from blood, taken in a trial of the OX40 agonist ivuxolimab. This clonotype originated in an adult with an advanced solid tumor such as melanoma, head and neck, liver or kidney cancer. The CDR3: CASSPGAQSYEQYF. The nucleotide sequence reads TGTGCCAGCAGCCCAGGGGCTCAGTCCTACGAGCAGTACTTC.